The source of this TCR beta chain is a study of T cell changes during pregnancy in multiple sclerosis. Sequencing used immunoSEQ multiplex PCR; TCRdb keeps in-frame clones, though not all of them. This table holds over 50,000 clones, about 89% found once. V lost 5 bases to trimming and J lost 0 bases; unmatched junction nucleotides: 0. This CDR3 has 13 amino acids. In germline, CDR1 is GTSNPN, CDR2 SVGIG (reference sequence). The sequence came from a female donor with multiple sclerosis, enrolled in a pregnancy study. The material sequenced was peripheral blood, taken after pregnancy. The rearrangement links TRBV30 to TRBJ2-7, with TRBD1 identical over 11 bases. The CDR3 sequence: CAWGTGGSYEQYF. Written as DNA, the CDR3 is TGTGCCTGGGGGACAGGGGGCTCCTACGAGCAGTACTTC.